This entry features one TCR beta chain sequence. This entry comes from a study of blood T cell repertoires in COVID-19. Original processing notes: By means of reference gene primer amplification, nucleated cell counts were estimated. Produced via immunoSEQ multiplex PCR; TCRdb's table is partial and in-frame only. Clone size and the V and J calls come from that table; the DNA yielded D and trimming. This sample has over 200,000 clones, with approximately 80% found just once. Germline CDR1 SGHTA, CDR2 FQGTGA. There are 17 residues in the CDR3. V lost 5 bases and J lost 4; bases outside the gene matches: 6.

This TCR was sampled from a man aged 55 to 70 who had recovered from COVID-19. The chain employs TRBV7-3 and TRBJ2-3, with TRBD2 matching 16 bases. The material sequenced was PBMCs or T cells enriched from blood (not recorded which). The CDR3: CASSTGLAGGLADTQYF. CDR3 nucleotide sequence: TGTGCCAGCAGCACGGGACTAGCGGGGGGGCTGGCAGATACGCAGTATTTT.